This T cell receptor (beta chain) is drawn from a study of T cell changes during pregnancy in multiple sclerosis. V shed 1 base and J shed 10 bases, with 14 bases lying between them. This CDR3 has 15 residues. CDR1 and CDR2 from the germline V gene are SGHTA and FQGNSA. Only in-frame clones appear in the TCRdb table, and some are missing; sequencing was by immunoSEQ multiplex PCR. The top ten clones hold about a sixth of a sample with around 25,000 clones, around four fifths of them seen once. This clone was detected only once. This TCR derives from a female donor in good health, enrolled as a control in a pregnancy study. V and J are TRBV7-2 and TRBJ1-6, with a tentative D call TRBD1 (5 bases). The input for sequencing was CD8+ T cells from peripheral blood mononuclear cells, taken in the first trimester of pregnancy. The CDR3 DNA sequence: TGTGCCAGCAGCTTAGAAGGGGCAGGGCCCTCACCCCTCCACTTT. This codes for CASSLEGAGPSPLHF. Drawing the rest from reference TRBV7-2 and TRBJ1-6, the complete variable domain is GAGVSQSPSNKVTEKGKDVELRCDPISGHTALYWYRQSLGQGLEFLIYFQGNSAPDKSGLPSDRFSAERTGGSVSTLTIQRTQQEDSAVYLCASSLEGAGPSPLHFGNGTRLTVT.